This T cell receptor (beta chain) was retrieved from a study of cytomegalovirus exposure and HLA in healthy donors. General study results and limits: Rare TCR sequences predominated, though certain public TCRs were found in many donors.

To note about this clone: Its cognate antigen is unknown.

This table comes from immunoSEQ multiplex PCR, and its TCRdb copy is limited to in-frame clones, with some not included. The sample gives tens of thousands of clones, roughly 93% of which show up once; approximately 3.8% is in the top ten. CDR1 and CDR2 (germline): SGHVS, FQNEAQ. The CDR3 is 15 amino acids. V shed 5 bases and J 4 bases; nucleotides not matched to a gene: 4. The rearrangement joins TRBV7-8 to TRBJ2-7; 14 nucleotides line up with TRBD2. This TCR came from a woman between 25 and 40 years old in good health and CMV-seronegative. The sequenced sample consisted of PBMCs. The CDR3 DNA sequence: TGTGCCAGCAGCCAGGGACTAGCGGGAGTATACGAGCAGTACTTC. Amino acids: CASSQGLAGVYEQYF.